A few counts support the clone carrying this T cell receptor (beta chain). The authors' processing: How many nucleated cells were present was estimated from reference gene primer amplification. Measured with immunoSEQ multiplex PCR; TCRdb has only the in-frame clones, and not every one. D and trimming were read from the DNA, whereas the V and J calls and clone size are those reported in that table. Of some 240,000 clones in the sample, about 80% were seen once. This entry belongs to a study of blood T cell repertoires in COVID-19. On the study more broadly: The study drew acute and convalescent COVID-19 samples from the United States, Italy and Spain.

The sequence was obtained from a woman older than 75 with acute or convalescent COVID-19. Sequenced sample: peripheral blood.

CDR3 amino acids: CAAAGAPNYGYTF. The CDR3 DNA follows: TGTGCCGCCGCGGGGGCGCCTAACTATGGCTACACCTTC. This sequence joins TRBV19 and TRBJ1-2; the D gene is possibly TRBD1 (6 bases). V lost 11 bases and J lost 0, with 13 bases in between. Germline V gives CDR1 LNHDA, CDR2 SQIVND (reference sequence). The CDR3 length is 13 residues.